What follows are 5 T cell receptor beta chains derived from one specimen sequenced in a study of cytomegalovirus exposure and HLA in healthy donors. PCR used 60 Vbeta primers and 13 Jbeta primers. Measured with immunoSEQ multiplex PCR; TCRdb has only the in-frame clones, and not every one. The sample lists approximately 50,000 clones; 81% were seen once. Sequences were obtained from PBMCs. Receptors originate from a boy aged 10-17 years in good health and CMV-seropositive.

The chain couples TRBV4-1 to TRBJ2-2; D is undetermined. Trimming shortened V by 4 bases and J by 0 bases, and 6 bases separated the two germline ends. Germline CDR1 MGHRA, CDR2 YSYEKL. CDR3 length equals 14 residues. CDR3 loop: CASSPVTNTGELFF. The CDR3, as DNA: TGCGCCAGCAGCCCGGTAACGAACACCGGGGAGCTGTTTTTT.

V is TRBV5-6 and J is TRBJ2-7; TRBD1 matches 8 bases. The V gene's germline CDR1 is SGHDT and CDR2 YYEEEE. The CDR3 covers 14 residues. The J segment lost 5 bases and the V segment lost 6 bases, leaving 10 bases of the junction unmatched. The CDR3 reads CASTPRTGTNEQYF. The DNA of the CDR3 is TGTGCCAGCACCCCAAGGACAGGGACGAACGAGCAGTACTTC. The variable domain in full, completed from reference TRBV5-6 and TRBJ2-7, reads DAGVTQSPTHLIKTRGQQVTLRCSPKSGHDTVSWYQQALGQGPQFIFQYYEEEERQRGNFPDRFSGHQFPNYSSELNVNALLLGDSALYLCASTPRTGTNEQYFGPGTRLTVT.

This clone has more than one count but fewer than ten. J is TRBJ1-4 and V is TRBV5-4; no reliable D call. V lost 4 bases and J 8 bases, leaving 18 bases between the germline ends. The CDR3 covers 15 residues. Germline V lookup: CDR1 SGHNT, CDR2 YYREEE (reference sequence). This CDR3 reads CASSPGRREEEKLFF. Written as DNA, the CDR3 is TGTGCCAGCAGCCCTGGGCGGCGGGAAGAGGAAAAACTGTTTTTT.

The chain joins TRBV6-5 to TRBJ2-1; maybe TRBD1 (6 bases). Between the trimmed V and J ends, which lost 0 bases and 5 bases, there was a span of 11 bases. The CDR3 loop spans 15 amino acids. Germline V gives CDR1 MNHEY, CDR2 SVGAGI. The DNA for the CDR3 is TGTGCCAGCAGTTACTCGGTGACAGGCGACAATGAGCAGTTCTTC. Its protein product is CASSYSVTGDNEQFF.

The chain links TRBV6-1 to TRBJ2-7, with TRBD1 identical over 7 bases. Germline loops: CDR1 MNHNS, CDR2 SASEGT. This CDR3 spans 18 amino acids. The trim removed 1 base at V and 3 bases at J, leaving 15 bases unmatched. The CDR3 DNA is TGTGCCAGCAGTGAAGATGGCACAGGGGACATTTTATTCTACGAGCAGTACTTC. Its protein product is CASSEDGTGDILFYEQYF.